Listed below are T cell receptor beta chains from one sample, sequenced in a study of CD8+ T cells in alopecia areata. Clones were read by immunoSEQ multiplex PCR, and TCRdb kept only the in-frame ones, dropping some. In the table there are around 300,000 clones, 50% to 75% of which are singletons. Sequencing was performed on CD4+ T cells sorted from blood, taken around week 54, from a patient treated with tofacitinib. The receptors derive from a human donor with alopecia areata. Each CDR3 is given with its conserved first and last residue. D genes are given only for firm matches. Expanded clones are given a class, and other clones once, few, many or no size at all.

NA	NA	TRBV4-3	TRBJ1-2	CASSQDQGDGYTF	TGCGCCAGCAGCCAAGATCAGGGAGATGGCTACACCTTC
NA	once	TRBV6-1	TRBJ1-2	CAISPGGTVRGYTF	TGTGCCATTTCCCCCGGGGGCACGGTCCGAGGCTACACCTTC
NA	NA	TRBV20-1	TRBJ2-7	CSARMGYEQYF	TGCAGTGCTAGAATGGGGTACGAGCAGTACTTC
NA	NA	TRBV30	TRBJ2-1	CAWCGPNNEQFF	TGTGCCTGGTGTGGGCCGAACAATGAGCAGTTCTTC
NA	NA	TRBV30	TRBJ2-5	CARDLGPGAQYF	TGTGCCCGGGACCTTGGCCCAGGGGCCCAGTACTTC
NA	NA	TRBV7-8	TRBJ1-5	CASSPTDPGYQPQHF	TGTGCCAGCAGTCCGACAGACCCCGGCTATCAGCCCCAGCATTTT
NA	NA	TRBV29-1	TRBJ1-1	CSVEGHPNTEAFF	TGCAGCGTTGAGGGACACCCTAACACTGAAGCTTTCTTT
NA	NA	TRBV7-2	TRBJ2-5	CASSNKGRETQYF	TGTGCCAGCAGCAATAAGGGGAGAGAGACCCAGTACTTC
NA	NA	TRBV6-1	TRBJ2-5	CASSEGPGEEETQYF	TGTGCCAGCAGTGAGGGACCAGGGGAGGAAGAGACCCAGTACTTC
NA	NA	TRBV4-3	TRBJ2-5	CASSQGHGGRRPETQYF	TGCGCCAGCAGCCAGGGGCACGGGGGTCGTAGGCCGGAGACCCAGTACTTC
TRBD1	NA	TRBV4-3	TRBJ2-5	CASSQGGGDRGLETQYF	TGCGCCAGCAGCCAAGGGGGCGGGGACAGGGGGCTCGAGACCCAGTACTTC
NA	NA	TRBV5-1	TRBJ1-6	CASSQGSAGNSPLHF	TGCGCCAGCAGCCAAGGGTCCGCGGGGAATTCACCCCTCCACTTT
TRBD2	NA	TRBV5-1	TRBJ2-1	CASSLDLAGFSLPEQFF	TGCGCCAGCAGCTTGGATCTAGCGGGGTTCTCTCTCCCTGAGCAGTTCTTC
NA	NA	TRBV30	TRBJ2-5	CAWEPWGETQYF	TGTGCCTGGGAGCCTTGGGGAGAGACCCAGTACTTC